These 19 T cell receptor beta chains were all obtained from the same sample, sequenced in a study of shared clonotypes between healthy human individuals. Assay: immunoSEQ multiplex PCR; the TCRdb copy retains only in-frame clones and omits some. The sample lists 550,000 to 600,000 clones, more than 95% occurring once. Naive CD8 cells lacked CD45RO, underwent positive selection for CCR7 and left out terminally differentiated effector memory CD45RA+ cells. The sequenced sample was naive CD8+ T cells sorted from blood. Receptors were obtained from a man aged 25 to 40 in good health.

In DNA, the CDR3 is TGTGCCAGCAGCTTGTATGCCGGGACAGCCACTCGGGGCAATGAGCAGTTCTTC. Amino acid sequence: CASSLYAGTATRGNEQFF. The chain carries TRBV5-5 and TRBJ2-1, with 7 bases fitting TRBD1. Looked up from germline, CDR1 is SGHKS and CDR2 is YYEKEE (reference sequence). This CDR3 comprises 18 residues. The J segment lost 6 bases and the V segment lost 1 base, leaving 16 bases of the junction unmatched.

The CDR3 nucleotides read TGTGCCAGCAGTGTAGCGGGAGCGTACGAGCAGTACTTC. Translation gives CASSVAGAYEQYF. This sequence joins TRBV2 and TRBJ2-7, with TRBD2 identical over 9 bases. Germline CDR1 reads SNHLY; CDR2 reads FYNNEI. The V segment lost 4 bases and the J segment 4 bases; nucleotides outside the gene matches: 2. CDR3 size: 13 residues.

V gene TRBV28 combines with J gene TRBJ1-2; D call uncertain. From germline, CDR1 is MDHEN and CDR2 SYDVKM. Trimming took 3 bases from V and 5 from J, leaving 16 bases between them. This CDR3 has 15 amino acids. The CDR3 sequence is CASSFRVGTPYGYTF. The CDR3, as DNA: TGTGCCAGCAGTTTTAGGGTCGGTACGCCTTATGGCTACACCTTC.

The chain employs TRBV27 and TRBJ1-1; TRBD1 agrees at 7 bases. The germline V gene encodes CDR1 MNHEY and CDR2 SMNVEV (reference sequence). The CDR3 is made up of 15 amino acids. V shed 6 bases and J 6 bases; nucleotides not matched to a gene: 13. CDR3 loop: CASSRQQGEAAEAFF. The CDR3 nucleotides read TGTGCCAGCAGCCGACAGCAGGGGGAGGCTGCTGAAGCTTTCTTT.

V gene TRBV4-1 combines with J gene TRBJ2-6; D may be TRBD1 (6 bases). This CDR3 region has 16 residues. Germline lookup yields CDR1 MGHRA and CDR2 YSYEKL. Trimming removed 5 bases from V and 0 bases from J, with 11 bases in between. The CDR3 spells CASSSGHNSGANVLTF. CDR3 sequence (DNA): TGCGCCAGCAGCTCGGGACACAACTCTGGGGCCAACGTCCTGACTTTC.

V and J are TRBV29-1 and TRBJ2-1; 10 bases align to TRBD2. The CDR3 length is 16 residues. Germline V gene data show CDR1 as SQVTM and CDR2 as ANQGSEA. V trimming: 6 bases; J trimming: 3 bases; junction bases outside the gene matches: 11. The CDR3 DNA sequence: TGCAGCGTATCCGAACAGCGGGAGGGCCGCTACAATGAGCAGTTCTTC. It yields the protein CSVSEQREGRYNEQFF.

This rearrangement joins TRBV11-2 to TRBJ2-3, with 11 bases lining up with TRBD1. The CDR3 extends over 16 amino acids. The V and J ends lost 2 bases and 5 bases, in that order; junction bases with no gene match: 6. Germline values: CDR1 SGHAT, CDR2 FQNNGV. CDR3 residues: CASSLMGQGVLDTQYF. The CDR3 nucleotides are TGTGCCAGCAGCTTAATGGGACAGGGGGTCCTAGATACGCAGTATTTT.

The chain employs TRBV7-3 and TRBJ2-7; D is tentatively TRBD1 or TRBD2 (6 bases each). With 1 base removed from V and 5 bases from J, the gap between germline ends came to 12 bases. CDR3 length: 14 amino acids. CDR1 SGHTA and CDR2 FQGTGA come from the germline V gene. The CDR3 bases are TGTGCCAGCAGCTTAAGGCCGGGGGCGCACGAGCAGTACTTC. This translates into CASSLRPGAHEQYF.

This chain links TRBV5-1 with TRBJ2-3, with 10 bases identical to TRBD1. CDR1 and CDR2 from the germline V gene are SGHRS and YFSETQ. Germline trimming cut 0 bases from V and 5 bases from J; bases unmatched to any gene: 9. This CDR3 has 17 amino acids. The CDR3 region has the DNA TGCGCCAGCAGCTTGGACGCCCGGGACAGGGGAAAAGATACGCAGTATTTT. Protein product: CASSLDARDRGKDTQYF.

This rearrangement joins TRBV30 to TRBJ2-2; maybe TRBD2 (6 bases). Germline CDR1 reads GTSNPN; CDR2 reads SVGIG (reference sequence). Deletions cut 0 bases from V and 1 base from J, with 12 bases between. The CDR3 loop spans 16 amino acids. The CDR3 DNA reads TGTGCCTGGAGTGTGGAATTAGCGGTGAACACCGGGGAGCTGTTTTTT. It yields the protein CAWSVELAVNTGELFF.

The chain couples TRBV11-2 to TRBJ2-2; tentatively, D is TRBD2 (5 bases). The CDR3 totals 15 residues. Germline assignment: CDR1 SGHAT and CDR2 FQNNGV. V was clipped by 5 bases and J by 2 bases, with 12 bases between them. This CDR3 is CASSGVGINTGELFF. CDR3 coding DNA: TGTGCCAGCAGCGGGGTCGGGATTAACACCGGGGAGCTGTTTTTT. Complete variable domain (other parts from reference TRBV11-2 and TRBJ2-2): EAGVAQSPRYKIIEKRQSVAFWCNPISGHATLYWYQQILGQGPKLLIQFQNNGVVDDSQLPKDRFSAERLKGVDSTLKIQPAKLEDSAVYLCASSGVGINTGELFFGEGSRLTVL.

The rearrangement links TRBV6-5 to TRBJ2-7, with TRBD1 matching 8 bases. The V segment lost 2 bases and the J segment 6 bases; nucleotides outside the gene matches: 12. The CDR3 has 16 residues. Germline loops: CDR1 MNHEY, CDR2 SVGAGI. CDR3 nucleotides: TGTGCCAGCAGTTACCGAGACAAGGACAGGGTCTCCGAGCAGTACTTC. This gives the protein CASSYRDKDRVSEQYF.

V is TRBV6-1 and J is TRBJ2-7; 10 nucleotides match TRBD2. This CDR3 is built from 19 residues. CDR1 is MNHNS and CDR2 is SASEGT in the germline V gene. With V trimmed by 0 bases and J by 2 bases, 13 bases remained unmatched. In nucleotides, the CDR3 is TGTGCCAGCAGTGAAGCGAGGGCTATAGCGGGAGGAGAGACCTACGAGCAGTACTTC. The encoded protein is CASSEARAIAGGETYEQYF.

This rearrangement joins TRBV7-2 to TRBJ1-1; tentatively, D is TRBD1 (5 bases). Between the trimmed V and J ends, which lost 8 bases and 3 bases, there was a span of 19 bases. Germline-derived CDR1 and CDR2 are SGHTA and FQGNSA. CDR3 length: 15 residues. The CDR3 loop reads CASDAGGKGYTEAFF. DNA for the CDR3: TGTGCCAGCGATGCCGGGGGGAAGGGGTACACTGAAGCTTTCTTT.

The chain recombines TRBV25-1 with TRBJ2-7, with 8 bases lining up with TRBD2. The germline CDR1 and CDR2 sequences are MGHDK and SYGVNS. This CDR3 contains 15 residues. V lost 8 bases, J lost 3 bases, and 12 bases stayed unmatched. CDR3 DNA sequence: TGTGCCAGCTCACCGATTGGGCTAGCGGGCTACGAGCAGTACTTC. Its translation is CASSPIGLAGYEQYF.

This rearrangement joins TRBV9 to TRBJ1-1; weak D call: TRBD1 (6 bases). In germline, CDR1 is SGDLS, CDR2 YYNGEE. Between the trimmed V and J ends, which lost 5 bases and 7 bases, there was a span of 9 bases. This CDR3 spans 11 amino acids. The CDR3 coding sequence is TGTGCCAGCAGTCAAGGGGGTGAAGCTTTCTTT. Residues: CASSQGGEAFF.

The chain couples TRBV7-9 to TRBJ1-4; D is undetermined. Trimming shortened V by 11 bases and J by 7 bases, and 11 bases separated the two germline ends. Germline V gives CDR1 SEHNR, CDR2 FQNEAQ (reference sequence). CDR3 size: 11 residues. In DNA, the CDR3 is TGTGCCCTCGCTGGTGGTGAAAAACTGTTTTTT. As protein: CALAGGEKLFF.

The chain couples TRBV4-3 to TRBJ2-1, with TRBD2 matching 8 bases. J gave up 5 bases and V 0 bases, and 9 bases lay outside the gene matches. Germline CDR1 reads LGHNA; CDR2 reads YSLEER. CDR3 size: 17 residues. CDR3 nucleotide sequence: TGCGCCAGCAGCCAAGATATTACCGGGAGGGTAAACAATGAGCAGTTCTTC. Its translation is CASSQDITGRVNNEQFF.

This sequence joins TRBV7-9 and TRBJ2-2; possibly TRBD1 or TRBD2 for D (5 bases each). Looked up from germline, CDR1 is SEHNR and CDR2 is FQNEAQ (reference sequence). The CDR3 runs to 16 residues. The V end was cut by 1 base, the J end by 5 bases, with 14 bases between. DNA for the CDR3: TGTGCCAGCAGCTTAGGAGGGCAGGGAAGGACCGGGGAGCTGTTTTTT. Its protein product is CASSLGGQGRTGELFF.